The source of this T cell receptor beta chain is a study of blood T cell repertoires in COVID-19. Whole-study context: The samples span acute and convalescent COVID-19 from the United States, Italy and Spain.

V was pared by 6 bases and J by 0 bases, with 5 bases of the junction left unmatched. This CDR3 region has 14 residues. CDR1 KGHSH and CDR2 LQKENI come from the germline V gene. Source study methods: How many nucleated cells were present was estimated from reference gene primer amplification. The method was immunoSEQ multiplex PCR; TCRdb's version includes in-frame clones alone and lacks a portion of them. V and J calls and clone size come straight from that table; D and trimming were deduced from the DNA. Of about 200,000 clones in the sample, approximately 87% were seen once. The receptor was derived from a man in his 60s who had recovered from COVID-19. The chain joins TRBV18 to TRBJ2-7, with 7 bases identical to TRBD2. The specimen was peripheral blood. The CDR3 is CASSGREYSYEQYF. DNA of the CDR3: TGTGCCAGCTCGGGGCGGGAGTACTCCTACGAGCAGTACTTC.